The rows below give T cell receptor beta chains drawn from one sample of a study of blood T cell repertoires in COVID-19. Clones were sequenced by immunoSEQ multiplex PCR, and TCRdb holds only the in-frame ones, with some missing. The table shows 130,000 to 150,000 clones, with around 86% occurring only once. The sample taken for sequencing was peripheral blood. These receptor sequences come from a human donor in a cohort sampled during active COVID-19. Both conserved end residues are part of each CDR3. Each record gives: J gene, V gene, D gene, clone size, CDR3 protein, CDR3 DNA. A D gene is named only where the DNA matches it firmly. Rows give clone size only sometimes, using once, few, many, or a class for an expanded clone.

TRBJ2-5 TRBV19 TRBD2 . CASSIEGLAGRGAQYF TGTGCCAGTAGTATAGAGGGACTAGCGGGCCGTGGGGCCCAGTACTTC
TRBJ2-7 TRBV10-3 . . CAISEQLAAYEQYF TGTGCCATCAGTGAACAATTGGCAGCCTACGAGCAGTACTTC
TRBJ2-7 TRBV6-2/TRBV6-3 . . CASSYSRGTYEQYF TGTGCCAGCAGTTACTCTCGGGGGACCTACGAGCAGTACTTC
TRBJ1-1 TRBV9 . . CASSVSAGRNTEAFF TGTGCCAGCAGCGTAAGTGCAGGTAGGAACACTGAAGCTTTCTTT
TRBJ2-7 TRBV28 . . CASPPTLQGTYEQYF TGTGCCAGCCCCCCCACCCTACAGGGAACCTACGAGCAGTACTTC
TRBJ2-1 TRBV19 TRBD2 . CASSPAGGTVFF TGTGCCAGTAGTCCGGCGGGAGGTACGGTGTTCTTC
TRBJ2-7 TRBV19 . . CASSRTGSYEQYF TGTGCCAGTAGCCGAACAGGTTCCTACGAGCAGTACTTC
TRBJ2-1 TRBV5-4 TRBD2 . CASSSESRLADPGGEQFF TGTGCCAGCAGTTCCGAATCGCGACTAGCGGACCCAGGGGGTGAGCAGTTCTTC
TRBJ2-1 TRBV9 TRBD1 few CASSVGVPRQGGNEQFF TGTGCCAGCAGCGTAGGTGTTCCGCGACAGGGGGGCAATGAGCAGTTCTTC
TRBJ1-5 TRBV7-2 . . CASSLGSGGNQPQHF TGTGCCAGCAGCTTAGGATCGGGGGGCAATCAGCCCCAGCATTTT
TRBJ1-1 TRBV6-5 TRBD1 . CASSTGQALNTEAFF TGTGCCAGCAGCACAGGACAGGCGCTGAACACTGAAGCTTTCTTT